One TCR beta chain is described in this entry. The source of the sample is a study of control samples from healthy donors and cancer patients. The table came from immunoSEQ multiplex PCR; TCRdb's copy has only in-frame clones and leaves some out. The data show tens of thousands of clones, approximately 95% seen once. V was pared by 7 bases and J by 3 bases, with 5 bases of the junction left unmatched. Germline V lookup: CDR1 SEHNR, CDR2 FQNEAQ (reference sequence). This CDR3 is 15 amino acids long. V is TRBV7-9 and J is TRBJ2-1, with 11 bases fitting TRBD2. The sequence was obtained from a woman aged 25 to 39 in good health. The sample comprised blood. The CDR3, as DNA: TGTGCCAGCACCATAGGGACTAGCGGCTACAATGAGCAGTTCTTC. Translating gives CASTIGTSGYNEQFF.